This T cell receptor beta chain was observed in a study of spatial heterogeneity in lung cancer. The study's findings and limits: Ubiquitous, expanded tumor-derived TCRs were more frequently observed in blood at resection than at follow-up.

Specified time point: sample taken at primary tumor resection. The sequenced material consisted of unsorted whole RNA from tumor, nontumor lung or frozen PBMC. Trimming stripped 2 bases from V and 0 bases from J, with 7 bases between. Germline V gene lookup returns CDR1 SGHTA and CDR2 FQGNSA. The CDR3 sequence is 14 residues long. From the 5' RACE reads, TCRdb called clonotypes with MiXCR, one entry per CDR3 protein. Of tens of thousands of distinct CDR3 sequences in the sample, 4.5% to 7% were seen once. There are many counts of this clonotype. Antigen specificity is unknown. The clonotype was recovered from a male donor with early-stage non-small cell lung cancer. The chain couples TRBV7-2 to TRBJ1-1; no clear D. Sequenced material: PBMCs, taken at surgery. DNA of the CDR3: TGTGCCAGCAGCTTACAGTCTTTGAACACTGAAGCTTTCTTT. Its translation is CASSLQSLNTEAFF.